These 17 T cell receptor beta chains came from one sample sequenced in a study of blood T cell repertoires in COVID-19. TCRdb's table, derived via immunoSEQ multiplex PCR, lists solely in-frame clones and lacks some. The sample includes 90,000 to 110,000 clones, 70% to 85% seen only once; the top ten take 7.9%. Input material: peripheral blood. The receptors here all came from a woman of 80 years or more with active or convalescent COVID-19.

The chain employs TRBV27 and TRBJ1-6, with 9 bases matching TRBD1. Losses at the gene ends were 1 base for V and 0 bases for J; bases not matched to a gene: 1. The CDR3 length is 17 residues. CDR1 and CDR2 (germline): MNHEY, SMNVEV (reference sequence). CDR3 loop: CASSLWTGASYNSPLHF. The CDR3 DNA is TGTGCCAGCAGTTTATGGACAGGGGCCTCCTATAATTCACCCCTCCACTTT.

The chain recombines TRBV7-9 with TRBJ2-5; 7 bases are shared with TRBD1. The germline V gene encodes CDR1 SEHNR and CDR2 FQNEAQ (reference sequence). The CDR3 spans 14 residues. Trimming removed 4 bases from V and 4 bases from J; junction bases left unmatched: 6. The CDR3 sequence: CASSYRDSRETQYF. The CDR3 DNA reads as TGTGCCAGCAGCTACCGGGACAGCCGAGAGACCCAGTACTTC.

The chain is built from TRBV3-1 (or the pseudogene TRBV3-2) and TRBJ2-3; possibly TRBD2 for D (6 bases). Germline V lookup: CDR1 LGHDT, CDR2 YNNKEL (reference sequence). The CDR3 runs to 15 residues. V was cut by 4 bases and J by 2 bases, with 13 bases left in between. CDR3 loop: CASSPPGLPTDTQYF. CDR3 coding DNA: TGTGCCAGCAGCCCCCCGGGACTTCCCACAGATACGCAGTATTTT.

The chain couples TRBV28 to TRBJ1-5, with a tentative D call TRBD1 (5 bases). Germline V lookup: CDR1 MDHEN, CDR2 SYDVKM. The germline V and J ends were trimmed by 4 bases and 6 bases, with 16 bases remaining between them. This CDR3 has 15 amino acids. CDR3 in amino acids: CASSSQGVPGQPQHF. Here the CDR3 DNA reads TGTGCCAGCAGTTCGCAGGGTGTTCCGGGTCAGCCCCAGCATTTT.

This sequence joins TRBV30 and TRBJ1-5; D remains ambiguous. The length of the CDR3 is 15 residues. The V and J ends lost 2 bases and 0 bases respectively, with 11 bases between them. The germline CDR1 and CDR2 sequences are GTSNPN and SVGIG (reference sequence). In DNA, the CDR3 is TGTGCCTGGAGTAACAGAGTACATAGCAATCAGCCCCAGCATTTT. Protein: CAWSNRVHSNQPQHF.

CDR3 sequence: CATSDHNSNEKLFF. In nucleotides, the CDR3 is TGTGCCACCAGTGACCACAATTCTAATGAAAAACTGTTTTTT. The gene calls are TRBV24-1 and TRBJ1-4; D gene ambiguous. CDR3 size: 14 residues. V was shortened by 4 bases and J by 3 bases, with 8 bases between the two germline ends. CDR1 is KGHDR, CDR2 SFDVKD, per germline.

This clone was seen once. The gene calls are TRBV11-3 and TRBJ2-1; TRBD2 matches 11 bases. Germline CDR1 and CDR2: SGHNT and YENEEA. This CDR3 spans 16 amino acids. V shed 3 bases, J shed 3 bases, and the junction held 4 bases outside the gene matches. The CDR3 loop reads CASSFGLAGLYNEQFF. The CDR3 bases are TGTGCCAGCAGCTTCGGACTAGCGGGTCTCTACAATGAGCAGTTCTTC.

The chain employs TRBV19 and TRBJ1-5, with a weak D call TRBD1 (5 bases). The ends were cut back, 3 bases at V and 2 bases at J, with 14 bases in the middle. Germline V lookup: CDR1 LNHDA, CDR2 SQIVND (reference sequence). The length of the CDR3 is 16 residues. CDR3 region: CASSISQGGGNQPQHF. CDR3 in DNA: TGTGCCAGTAGTATCAGTCAGGGTGGCGGCAATCAGCCCCAGCATTTT.

This sequence joins TRBV6-6 and TRBJ1-1; tentatively, D is TRBD1 (6 bases). V dropped 2 bases and J dropped 1 base, with 14 bases sitting between them. CDR3 length equals 16 residues. Germline-derived CDR1 and CDR2 are MNHNY and SVGAGI (reference sequence). CDR3 sequence reads: CASSYPRGGENTEAFF. The DNA of the CDR3 is TGTGCCAGCAGTTACCCTAGGGGGGGCGAGAACACTGAAGCTTTCTTT.

The chain couples TRBV5-5 to TRBJ2-1; 11 bases align to TRBD2. Germline CDR1 is SGHKS and CDR2 is YYEKEE (reference sequence). V lost 3 bases, J lost 7 bases, and 6 bases stayed unmatched. This CDR3 contains 15 residues. CDR3 in amino acids: CASSYIAGGPNEQFF. CDR3 bases: TGTGCCAGCAGCTATATAGCGGGAGGGCCAAATGAGCAGTTCTTC.

V is TRBV28 and J is TRBJ1-5; D unresolved. V was pared by 5 bases and J by 0 bases, with 14 bases between. The CDR3 consists of 16 residues. Germline-derived CDR1 and CDR2 are MDHEN and SYDVKM. CDR3 amino acids: CASSASGKGSNQPQHF. The CDR3 DNA reads TGTGCCAGCAGTGCCTCCGGGAAAGGTAGCAATCAGCCCCAGCATTTT.

V gene TRBV7-2 combines with J gene TRBJ2-7, with 7 bases identical to TRBD2. This CDR3 is built from 15 residues. Looked up from germline, CDR1 is SGHTA and CDR2 is FQGNSA. V gave up 3 bases and J gave up 2 bases; unmatched junction bases: 7. CDR3 in amino acids: CASSFLGLGPYEQYF. The CDR3, as DNA: TGTGCCAGCAGCTTCCTCGGACTAGGTCCCTACGAGCAGTACTTC.

This clone has a single count. V is TRBV27 and J is TRBJ1-5; D call uncertain. This CDR3 is built from 13 residues. The V gene's germline CDR1 is MNHEY and CDR2 SMNVEV (reference sequence). Trimming cost V 5 bases and J 8 bases, with 13 bases left between them. The CDR3 DNA sequence: TGTGCCAGCAGTCCCCGCGGGTTTGAGCCCCAGCATTTT. Translation gives CASSPRGFEPQHF.

CDR3 nucleotides: TGTGCCACCTCTAGCGGGAGGTTCTACACCGGGGAGCTGTTTTTT. This sequence encodes CATSSGRFYTGELFF. The chain combines TRBV11-2 with TRBJ2-2, with TRBD2 identical over 11 bases. After removal of 10 bases from V and 3 bases from J, the junction contained 7 bases not matched to a gene. Germline values: CDR1 SGHAT, CDR2 FQNNGV. This CDR3 region has 15 residues.

The rearrangement uses TRBV4-2 and TRBJ2-3; 8 bases fit TRBD2. Trimming took 6 bases from V and 0 from J; bases not matched to a gene: 5. Germline loops: CDR1 LGHNA, CDR2 YNFKEQ. The length of the CDR3 is 15 residues. The CDR3 here is CASRRASGSTDTQYF. CDR3 coding DNA: TGTGCCAGCAGAAGAGCTAGCGGGAGCACAGATACGCAGTATTTT.

This rearrangement joins TRBV25-1 to TRBJ2-3; D perhaps matches TRBD2 (5 bases). Trimming took off 6 bases at V and 4 bases at J, with 14 bases between the two ends. Germline lookup yields CDR1 MGHDK and CDR2 SYGVNS. The CDR3 length is 14 residues. The CDR3 is CASSRGSGADTQYF. In DNA, the CDR3 is TGTGCCAGCAGCCGGGGTTCTGGCGCAGATACGCAGTATTTT.

The rearrangement joins TRBV2 to TRBJ2-7; the D gene is possibly TRBD1 (6 bases). Trimming removed 8 bases at V and 0 bases at J, with 17 bases between. In germline, CDR1 is SNHLY, CDR2 FYNNEI. The CDR3 totals 15 residues. CDR3 sequence reads: CASVRGGGTSYEQYF. CDR3 nucleotides: TGTGCCAGCGTCCGAGGGGGTGGGACCTCCTACGAGCAGTACTTC.